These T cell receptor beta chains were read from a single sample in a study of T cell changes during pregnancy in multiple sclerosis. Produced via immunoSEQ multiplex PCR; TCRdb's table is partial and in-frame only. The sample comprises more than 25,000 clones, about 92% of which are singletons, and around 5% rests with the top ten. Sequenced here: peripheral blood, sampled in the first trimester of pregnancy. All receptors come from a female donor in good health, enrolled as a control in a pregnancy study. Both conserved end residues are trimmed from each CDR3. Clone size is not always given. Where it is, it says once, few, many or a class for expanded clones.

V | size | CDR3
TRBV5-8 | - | ASSLDQATYEQY
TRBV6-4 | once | ASSPGPSNQPQH
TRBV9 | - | ASSGPGRETQY
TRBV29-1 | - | SAQGPPHYGYT
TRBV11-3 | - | ASSFTASYEQY
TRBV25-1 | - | ASSEPLVRDEQF
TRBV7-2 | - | ASSHPPVVNTEAF
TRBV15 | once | ATSTRQGNIQY
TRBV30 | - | AWSEGQNGYT
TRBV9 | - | ASNGGGAF
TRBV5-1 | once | ASSAGTSSRYEQY
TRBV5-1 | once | ASSSGGEGYGYT
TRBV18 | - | ASSNLTGTGELF
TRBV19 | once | ASSTQGGVSPDTQY
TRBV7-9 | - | ASSLGRAGGLAEAF
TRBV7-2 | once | ASSLGAGNNQPQH
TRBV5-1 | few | ASSISIAGRRDTQY
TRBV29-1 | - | SVRGGRGKETQY
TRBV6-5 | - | ASSLILGNTIY
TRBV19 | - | ASNNRFGEQF
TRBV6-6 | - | ASSYLTGPDGYT
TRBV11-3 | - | ASSTGGWTGELF
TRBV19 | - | ASSIPTGSVDTEAF
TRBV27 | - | ASRPSGGWGTDTQY
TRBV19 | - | ASTRDRDYTEAF